The clone carrying this T cell receptor beta chain was detected only a few times. The record originates from a study of response to subunit inactivated influenza vaccine. The CDR3 is made up of 17 amino acids. Trimming at V came to 5 bases and at J to 4 bases, leaving 11 bases not matched to a gene. TCRdb reanalysed the RT-PCR reads using MiXCR and keeps one entry per CDR3 protein. The sample holds 300,000 to 350,000 distinct CDR3 sequences; about a fifth are singletons and the top ten take more than 8.5%. The specimen comprised PBMCs from blood, sampled roughly 20 months after vaccination. V and J are TRBV12-3 or TRBV12-4 and TRBJ1-4; 9 nucleotides agree with TRBD1. The TCR originated in a man in his fifties or sixties who received an inactivated influenza vaccine. CDR3 nucleotides: TGTGCCAGCAGTGGAGGACAGGGGCGATCTTTTAATGAAAAACTGTTTTTT. Its protein is CASSGGQGRSFNEKLFF.